This T cell receptor beta chain was recovered during a study of patients and donors after allogeneic stem cell transplantation. TCRdb re-called the RT-PCR reads through MiXCR, storing one row per CDR3 protein. Found here are some 960,000 distinct CDR3 sequences, over 15% of them singletons; the top ten hold approximately 5.9%. This clonotype came up a few times. CDR1 is SGHRS and CDR2 is YFSETQ in the germline V gene. V was pared by 0 bases and J by 3 bases, with 2 bases of the junction left unmatched. The CDR3 is made up of 15 amino acids. This clonotype originated in a human donor who was either an allogeneic HSCT recipient or a stem cell or donor lymphocyte infusion donor (not recorded which). It is not recorded whose cells these are; they may come from a transplant donor. The chain joins TRBV5-1 to TRBJ1-3; TRBD1 aligns across 8 bases. The material sequenced was blood, either unsorted or a sorted T cell fraction (not recorded which). The CDR3 sequence is CASSLEGQVGNTIYF. The DNA for the CDR3 is TGCGCCAGCAGCTTGGAGGGACAGGTTGGAAACACCATATATTTT. Variable domain in full (rest from reference TRBV5-1 and TRBJ1-3): KAGVTQTPRYLIKTRGQQVTLSCSPISGHRSVSWYQQTPGQGLQFLFEYFSETQRNKGNFPGRFSGRQFSNSRSEMNVSTLELGDSALYLCASSLEGQVGNTIYFGEGSWLTVV.